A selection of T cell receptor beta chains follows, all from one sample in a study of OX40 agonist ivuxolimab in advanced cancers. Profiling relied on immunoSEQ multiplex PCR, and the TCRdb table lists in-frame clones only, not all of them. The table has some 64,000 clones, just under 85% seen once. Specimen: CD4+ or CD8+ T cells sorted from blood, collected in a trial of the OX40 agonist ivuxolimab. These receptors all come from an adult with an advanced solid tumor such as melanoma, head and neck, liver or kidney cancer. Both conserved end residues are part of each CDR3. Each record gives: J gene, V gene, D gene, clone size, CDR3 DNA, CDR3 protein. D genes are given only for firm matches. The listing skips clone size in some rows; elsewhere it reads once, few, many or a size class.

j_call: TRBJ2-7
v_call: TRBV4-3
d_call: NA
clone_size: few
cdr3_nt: TGCGCCAGCAGCAAAGGACTGGACTACGAGCAGTACTTC
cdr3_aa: CASSKGLDYEQYF

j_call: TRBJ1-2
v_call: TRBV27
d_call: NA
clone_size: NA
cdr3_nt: TGTGCCAGCAGTCCCCTGGCAGGGGTGGGCTACACCTTC
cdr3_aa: CASSPLAGVGYTF

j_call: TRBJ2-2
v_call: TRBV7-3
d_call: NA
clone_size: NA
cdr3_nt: TGTGCCAGCAGCTTCACAGGGCTCGCGAACACCGGGGAGCTGTTTTTT
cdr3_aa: CASSFTGLANTGELFF

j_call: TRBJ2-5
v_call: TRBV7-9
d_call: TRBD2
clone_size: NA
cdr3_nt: TGTGCCAGCAGCCAAGGAGCGGGGGACCAAGAGACCCAGTACTTC
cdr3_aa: CASSQGAGDQETQYF

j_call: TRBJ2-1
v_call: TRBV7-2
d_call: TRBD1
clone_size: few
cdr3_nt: TGTGCCAGCAGCTCCGGGACAGGGGCTTACAATGAGCAGTTCTTC
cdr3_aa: CASSSGTGAYNEQFF

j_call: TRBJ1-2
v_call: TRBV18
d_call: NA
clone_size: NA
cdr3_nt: TGTGCCAGCTCATCGACCGGGGGGGCCGTAAACTATGGCTACACCTTC
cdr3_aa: CASSSTGGAVNYGYTF

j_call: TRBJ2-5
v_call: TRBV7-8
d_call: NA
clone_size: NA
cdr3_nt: TGTGCCAGCAGCTTTTCGGCCGAGACCCAGTACTTC
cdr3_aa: CASSFSAETQYF

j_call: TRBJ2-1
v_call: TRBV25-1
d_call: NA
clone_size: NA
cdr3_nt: TGTGCCAGCAGTGAATATATCGCCAGGGACAATGAGCAGTTCTTC
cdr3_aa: CASSEYIARDNEQFF

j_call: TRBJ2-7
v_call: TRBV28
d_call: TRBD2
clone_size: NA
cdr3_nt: TGTGCCAGCAGCCTAACGGGACTAGCGGGAGAAATGGGCGAGCAGTACTTC
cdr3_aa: CASSLTGLAGEMGEQYF

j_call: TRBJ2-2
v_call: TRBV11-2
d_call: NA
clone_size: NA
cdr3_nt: TGTGCCAGCAGTTTCGATCGGACCGGGGAGCTGTTTTTT
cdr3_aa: CASSFDRTGELFF

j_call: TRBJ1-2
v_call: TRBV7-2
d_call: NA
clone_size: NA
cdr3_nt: TGTGCCAGCAGCTTTGAGGCAGGTACAGACTATGGCTACACCTTC
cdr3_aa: CASSFEAGTDYGYTF

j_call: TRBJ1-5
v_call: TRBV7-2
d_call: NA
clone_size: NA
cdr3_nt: TGTGCCAGCAGCTTACGTGGAGGTAGTAATCAGCCCCAGCATTTT
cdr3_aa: CASSLRGGSNQPQHF

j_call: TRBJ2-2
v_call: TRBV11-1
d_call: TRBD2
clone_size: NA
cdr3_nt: TGTGCCAGCAGCTTAACTAGCGGGAGGGCCGGGGAGCTGTTTTTT
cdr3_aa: CASSLTSGRAGELFF

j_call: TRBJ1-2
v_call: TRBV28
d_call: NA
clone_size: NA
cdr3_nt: TGTGCCAGCAGTTCCTCCGGGACGGAATACACCTTC
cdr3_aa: CASSSSGTEYTF

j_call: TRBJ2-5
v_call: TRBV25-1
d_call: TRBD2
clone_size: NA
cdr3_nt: TGTGCCAGCAGTTTACTAGCGGGGACCCAAGAGACCCAGTACTTC
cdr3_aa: CASSLLAGTQETQYF